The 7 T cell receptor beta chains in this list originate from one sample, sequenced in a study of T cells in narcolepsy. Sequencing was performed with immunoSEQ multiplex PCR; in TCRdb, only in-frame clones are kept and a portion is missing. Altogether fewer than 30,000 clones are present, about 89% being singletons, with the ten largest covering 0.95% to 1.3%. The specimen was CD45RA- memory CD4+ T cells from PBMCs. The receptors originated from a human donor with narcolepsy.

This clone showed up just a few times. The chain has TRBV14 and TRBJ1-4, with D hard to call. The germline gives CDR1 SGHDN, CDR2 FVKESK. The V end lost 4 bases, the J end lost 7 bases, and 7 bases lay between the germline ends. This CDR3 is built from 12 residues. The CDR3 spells CASSLDGEKLFF. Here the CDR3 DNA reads TGTGCCAGCAGCCTCGACGGTGAAAAACTGTTTTTT.

This chain's CDR3 is CASSWGQNGNTIYF. CDR3 nucleotide sequence: TGTGCCAGCAGCTGGGGACAGAATGGAAACACCATATATTTT. This chain connects TRBV5-5 to TRBJ1-3; 7 positions agree with TRBD1. J lost 3 bases, V lost 3 bases, and 3 bases had no gene match. This CDR3 is 14 amino acids long. Germline-derived CDR1 and CDR2 are SGHKS and YYEKEE (reference sequence).

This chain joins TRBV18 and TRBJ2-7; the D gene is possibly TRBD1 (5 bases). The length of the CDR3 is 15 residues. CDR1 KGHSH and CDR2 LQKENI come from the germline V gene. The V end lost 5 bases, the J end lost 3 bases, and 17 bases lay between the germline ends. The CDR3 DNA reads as TGTGCCAGCTCATACATAGATACAGGAATCTACGAGCAGTACGTC. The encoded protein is CASSYIDTGIYEQYV.

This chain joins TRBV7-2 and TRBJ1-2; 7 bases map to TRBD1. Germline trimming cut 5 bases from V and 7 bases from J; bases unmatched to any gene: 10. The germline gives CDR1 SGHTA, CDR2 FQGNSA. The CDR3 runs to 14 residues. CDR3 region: CASSASGGVGGYTF. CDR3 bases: TGTGCCAGCAGCGCTTCAGGGGGAGTTGGTGGCTACACCTTC. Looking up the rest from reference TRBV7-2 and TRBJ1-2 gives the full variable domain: GAGVSQSPSNKVTEKGKDVELRCDPISGHTALYWYRQSLGQGLEFLIYFQGNSAPDKSGLPSDRFSAERTGGSVSTLTIQRTQQEDSAVYLCASSASGGVGGYTFGSGTRLTVV.

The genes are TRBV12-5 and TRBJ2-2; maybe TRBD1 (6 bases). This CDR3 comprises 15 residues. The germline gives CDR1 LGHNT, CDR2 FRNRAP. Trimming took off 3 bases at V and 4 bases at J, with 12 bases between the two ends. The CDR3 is CASGLLQGGTGELFF. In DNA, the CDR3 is TGTGCTAGTGGTTTACTACAGGGTGGCACCGGGGAGCTGTTTTTT.

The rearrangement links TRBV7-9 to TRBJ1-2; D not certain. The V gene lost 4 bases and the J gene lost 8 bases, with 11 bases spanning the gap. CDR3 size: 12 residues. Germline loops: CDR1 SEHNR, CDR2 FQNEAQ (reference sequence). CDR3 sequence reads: CASSSAPVGYTF. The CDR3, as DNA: TGTGCCAGCAGCTCGGCCCCCGTGGGCTACACCTTC.

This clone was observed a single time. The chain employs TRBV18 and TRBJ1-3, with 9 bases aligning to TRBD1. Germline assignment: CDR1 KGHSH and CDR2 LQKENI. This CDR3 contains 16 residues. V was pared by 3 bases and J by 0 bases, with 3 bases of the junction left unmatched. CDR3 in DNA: TGTGCCAGCTCACCGGGACAGGGATCCTCTGGAAACACCATATATTTT. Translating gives CASSPGQGSSGNTIYF.